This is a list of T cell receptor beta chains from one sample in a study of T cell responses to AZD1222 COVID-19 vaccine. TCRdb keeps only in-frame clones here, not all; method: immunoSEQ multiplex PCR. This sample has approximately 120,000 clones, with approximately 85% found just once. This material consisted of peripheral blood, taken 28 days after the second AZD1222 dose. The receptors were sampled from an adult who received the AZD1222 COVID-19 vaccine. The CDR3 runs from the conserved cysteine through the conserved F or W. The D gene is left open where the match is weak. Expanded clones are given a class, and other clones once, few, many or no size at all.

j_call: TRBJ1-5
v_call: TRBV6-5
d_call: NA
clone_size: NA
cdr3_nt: TGTGCCAGCAGTTACTCGAAGTTTAGCAATCAGCCCCAGCATTTT
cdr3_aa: CASSYSKFSNQPQHF

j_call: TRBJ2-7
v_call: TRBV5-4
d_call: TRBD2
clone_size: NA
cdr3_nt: TGTGCCAGCAGCCCCCCGGGACTAGCTCCTCCCGAGCAGTACTTC
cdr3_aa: CASSPPGLAPPEQYF

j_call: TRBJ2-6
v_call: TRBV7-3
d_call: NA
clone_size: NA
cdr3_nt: TGTGCCAGCAGCTTAATCGGGTCTGGGGCCAACGTCCTGACTTTC
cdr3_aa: CASSLIGSGANVLTF

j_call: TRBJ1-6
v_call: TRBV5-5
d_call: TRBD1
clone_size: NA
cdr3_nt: TGTGCCAGCACCATACCGGGACAGGGGATAAATTCACCCCTCCACTTT
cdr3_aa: CASTIPGQGINSPLHF

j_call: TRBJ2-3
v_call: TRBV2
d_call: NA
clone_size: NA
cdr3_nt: TGTGCCAGCGGGGTAGTGACCGGTCCCGGTACGCAGTATTTT
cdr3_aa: CASGVVTGPGTQYF

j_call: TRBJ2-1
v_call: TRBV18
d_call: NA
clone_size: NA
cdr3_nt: TGTGCCAGCTCACCGGTCGGGAGAGACAATGAGCAGTTCTTC
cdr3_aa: CASSPVGRDNEQFF

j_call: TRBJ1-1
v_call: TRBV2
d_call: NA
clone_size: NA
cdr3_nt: TGTGCCAGCAGTACCCGAGGGGGTGGGGGCACTGAAGCTTTCTTT
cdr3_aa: CASSTRGGGGTEAFF

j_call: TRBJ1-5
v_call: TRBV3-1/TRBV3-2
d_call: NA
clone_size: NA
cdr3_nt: TGTGCCAGCAGCCAAGGAAATAGCAACGAGGGCAATCAGCCCCAGCATTTT
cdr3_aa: CASSQGNSNEGNQPQHF

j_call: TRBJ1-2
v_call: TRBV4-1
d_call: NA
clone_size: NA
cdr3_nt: TGCGCCAGCAGCCAAGATGGGCAGGTACCGTACTATGGCTACACCTTC
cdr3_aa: CASSQDGQVPYYGYTF

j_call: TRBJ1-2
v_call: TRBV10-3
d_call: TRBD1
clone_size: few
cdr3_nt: TGTGCCATCGCGGACAGGGCTTGGCGTAACTATGGCTACACCTTC
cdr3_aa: CAIADRAWRNYGYTF

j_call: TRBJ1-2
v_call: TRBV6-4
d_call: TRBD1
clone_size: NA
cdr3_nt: TGTGCCAGCAGTGACTGGGACAGGGGGCCTTCTAACTATGGCTACACCTTC
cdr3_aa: CASSDWDRGPSNYGYTF

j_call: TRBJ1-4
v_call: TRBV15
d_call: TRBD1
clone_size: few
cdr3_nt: TGTGCCACCAGCCGAACCGGGACAGGGGACTATAATGAAAAACTGTTTTTT
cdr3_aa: CATSRTGTGDYNEKLFF

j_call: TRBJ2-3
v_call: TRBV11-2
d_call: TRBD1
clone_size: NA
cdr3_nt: TGTGCCAGCAGCCCCGGACAGGTTAGCACAGATACGCAGTATTTT
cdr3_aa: CASSPGQVSTDTQYF

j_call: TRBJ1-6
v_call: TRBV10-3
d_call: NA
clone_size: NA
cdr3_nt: TGTGCCATCAGTGGGACGGTTAATTCACCCCTCCACTTT
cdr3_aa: CAISGTVNSPLHF

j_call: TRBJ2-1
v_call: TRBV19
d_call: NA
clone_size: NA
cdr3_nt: TGTGCCAGTAGCGTTACAGGGTCGTTCAATGAGCAGTTCTTC
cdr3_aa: CASSVTGSFNEQFF

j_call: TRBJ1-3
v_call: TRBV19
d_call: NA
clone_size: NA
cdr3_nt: TGTGCCAGTAAACTACAGAGCTCTGGAAACACCATATATTTT
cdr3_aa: CASKLQSSGNTIYF

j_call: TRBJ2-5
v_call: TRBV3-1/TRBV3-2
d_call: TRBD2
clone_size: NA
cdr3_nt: TGTGCCAGCAGCCAAGATAGGGCTAGCGGAGGGGAGACCCAGTACTTC
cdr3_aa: CASSQDRASGGETQYF

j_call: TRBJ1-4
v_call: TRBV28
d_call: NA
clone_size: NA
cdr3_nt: TGTGCCAGCAGTAGGAGCACGGGGCACAATGAAAAACTGTTTTTT
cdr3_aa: CASSRSTGHNEKLFF

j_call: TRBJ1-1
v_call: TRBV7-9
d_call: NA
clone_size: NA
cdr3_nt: TGTGCCAGCAGCTTAGCCTCCGGGGCAACTGAAGCTTTCTTT
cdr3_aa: CASSLASGATEAFF

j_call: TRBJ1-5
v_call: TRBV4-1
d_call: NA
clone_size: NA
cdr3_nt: TGCGCCAGCAGCCAAGGGCCTTCTATCGCGAATCAGCCCCAGCATTTT
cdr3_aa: CASSQGPSIANQPQHF

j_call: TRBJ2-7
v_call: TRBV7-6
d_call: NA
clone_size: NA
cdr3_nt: TGTGCCAGCAGCTTAGCGGGTGTCGACTACCACGAGCAGTACTTC
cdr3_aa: CASSLAGVDYHEQYF

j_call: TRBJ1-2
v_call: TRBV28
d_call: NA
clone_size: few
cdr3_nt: TGTGCCAGCAGTTCAACAGGTGGCGGCTACACCTTC
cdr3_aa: CASSSTGGGYTF

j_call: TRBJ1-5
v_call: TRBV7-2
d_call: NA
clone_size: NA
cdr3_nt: TGTGCCAGCAGCTTGGGGGGGATTTGGCAGCCCCAGCATTTT
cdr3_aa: CASSLGGIWQPQHF

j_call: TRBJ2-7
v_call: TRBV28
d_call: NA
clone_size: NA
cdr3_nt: TGTGCCAGCAGGCCATACGGGGGAACCTACGAGCAGTACTTC
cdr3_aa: CASRPYGGTYEQYF

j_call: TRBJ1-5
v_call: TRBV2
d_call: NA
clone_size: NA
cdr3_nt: TGTGCCAGCAGTGATTTGCTGAATCAGCCCCAGCATTTT
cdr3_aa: CASSDLLNQPQHF

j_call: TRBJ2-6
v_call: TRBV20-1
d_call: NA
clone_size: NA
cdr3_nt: TGCAGTGCTAGTGGTCGGGAATTCTTTGGGGCCAACGTCCTGACTTTC
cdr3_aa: CSASGREFFGANVLTF

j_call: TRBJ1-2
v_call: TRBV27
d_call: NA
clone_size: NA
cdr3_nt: TGTGCCAGCAGTTTAGCGGGGGACTATGGCTACACCTTC
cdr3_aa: CASSLAGDYGYTF

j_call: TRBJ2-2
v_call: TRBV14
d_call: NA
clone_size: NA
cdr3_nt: TGTGCCAGCAGCGACCAACGACAGTGGAACACCGGGGAGCTGTTTTTT
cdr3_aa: CASSDQRQWNTGELFF

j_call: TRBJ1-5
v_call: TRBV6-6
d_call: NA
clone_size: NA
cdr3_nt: TGTGCCAGCAGTAACGGGCGGGCAGTGTCCAATCAGCCCCAGCATTTT
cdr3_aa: CASSNGRAVSNQPQHF

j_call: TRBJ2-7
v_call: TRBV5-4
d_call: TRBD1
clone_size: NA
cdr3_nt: TGTGCCAGCAGACCGGGACAGGGGAGCTACGAGCAGTACTTC
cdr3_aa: CASRPGQGSYEQYF

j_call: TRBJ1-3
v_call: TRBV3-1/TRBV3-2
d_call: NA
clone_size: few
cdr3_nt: TGTGCCAGCAGCCAAGAGGGAAACACCATATATTTT
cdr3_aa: CASSQEGNTIYF

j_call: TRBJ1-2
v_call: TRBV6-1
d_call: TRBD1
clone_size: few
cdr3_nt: TGTGCCAGCAGTGAGGGACAGGGAGCTGGCTACACCTTC
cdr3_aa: CASSEGQGAGYTF

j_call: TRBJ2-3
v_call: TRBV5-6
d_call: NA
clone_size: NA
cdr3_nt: TGTGCCAGCAGCTCTCCCCGGGTGCAGGGCACAGATACGCAGTATTTT
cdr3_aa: CASSSPRVQGTDTQYF

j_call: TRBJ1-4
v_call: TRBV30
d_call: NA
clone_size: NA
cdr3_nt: TGTGCCTGGATGGGACATCGCCCTCCACTAAGTAATGAAAAACTGTTTTTT
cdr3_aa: CAWMGHRPPLSNEKLFF

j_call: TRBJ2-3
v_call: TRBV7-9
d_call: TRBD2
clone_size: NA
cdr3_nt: TGTGCCAGCAGCTTTCCCCTCCGACCCTTAGCGGGGTTGGGTGATACGCAGTATTTT
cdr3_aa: CASSFPLRPLAGLGDTQYF

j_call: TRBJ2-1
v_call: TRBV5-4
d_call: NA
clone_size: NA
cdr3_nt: TGTGCCAGCAGCTCCAACACGAACAATGAGCAGTTCTTC
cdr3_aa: CASSSNTNNEQFF

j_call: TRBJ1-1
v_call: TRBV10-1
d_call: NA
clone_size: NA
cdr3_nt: TGCGCCAGGGGGGGGGCGCGGGGCACTGAAGCTTTCTTT
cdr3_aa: CARGGARGTEAFF

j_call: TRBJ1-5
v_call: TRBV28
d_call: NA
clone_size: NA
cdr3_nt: TGTGCCAGCAGTATCGACCAAGGACGCCAGCCCCAGCATTTT
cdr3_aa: CASSIDQGRQPQHF

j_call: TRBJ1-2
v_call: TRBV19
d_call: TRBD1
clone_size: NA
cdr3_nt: TGTGCCAGTAGTATCCAGGGGGACAGCCTCTATGGCTACACCTTC
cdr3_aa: CASSIQGDSLYGYTF

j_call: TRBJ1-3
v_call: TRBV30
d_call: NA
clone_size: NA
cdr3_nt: TGTGCCTGGAGTGTACTTGGAACTGGAAACACCATATATTTT
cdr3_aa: CAWSVLGTGNTIYF

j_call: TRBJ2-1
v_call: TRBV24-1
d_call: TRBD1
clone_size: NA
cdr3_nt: TGTGCCACCAGTGATCCGTTAAGACAGGGCCACAATGAGCAGTTCTTC
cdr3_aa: CATSDPLRQGHNEQFF

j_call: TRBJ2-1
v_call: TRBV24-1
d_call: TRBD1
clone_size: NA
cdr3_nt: TGTGCCACCAGTGACCCGACAGGGGGATCCTACAATGAGCAGTTCTTC
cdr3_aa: CATSDPTGGSYNEQFF

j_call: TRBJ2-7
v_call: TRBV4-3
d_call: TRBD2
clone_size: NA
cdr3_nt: TGCGCCAGCAGCCAAGTTACTAGCGGGGGGGCCTTCTTTTACGAGCAGTACTTC
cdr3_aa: CASSQVTSGGAFFYEQYF

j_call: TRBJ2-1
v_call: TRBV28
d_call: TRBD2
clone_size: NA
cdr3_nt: TGTGCCAGCAGTGATCTAGCGGGGGACCATTGGGATGAGCAGTTCTTC
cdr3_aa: CASSDLAGDHWDEQFF

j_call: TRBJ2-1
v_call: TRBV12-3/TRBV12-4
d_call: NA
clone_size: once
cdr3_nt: TGTGCCAGCAGCCAGACTCCCAATGAGCAGTTCTTC
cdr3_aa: CASSQTPNEQFF

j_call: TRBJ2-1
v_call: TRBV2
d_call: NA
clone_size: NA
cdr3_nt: TGTGCCAGCAGTGAAAGGACTAAGAATTACAATGAGCAGTTCTTC
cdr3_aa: CASSERTKNYNEQFF

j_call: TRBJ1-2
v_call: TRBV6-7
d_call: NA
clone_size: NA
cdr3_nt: TGTGCCAGCAGTTGGTTTGGAGGACTTAACTATGGCTACACCTTC
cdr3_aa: CASSWFGGLNYGYTF

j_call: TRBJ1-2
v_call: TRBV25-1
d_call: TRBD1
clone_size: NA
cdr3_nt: TGTGCCAGCAGTACGACCGGGACAGGAAATGGCTACACCTTC
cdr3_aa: CASSTTGTGNGYTF

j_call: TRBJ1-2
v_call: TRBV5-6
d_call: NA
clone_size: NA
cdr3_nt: TGTGCCAGCAGCCAGAAGTATGGCTACACCTTC
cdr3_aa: CASSQKYGYTF

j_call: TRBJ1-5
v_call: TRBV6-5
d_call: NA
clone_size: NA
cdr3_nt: TGTGCCAGCAGCTCCGGAGGCCGCCCGAATCAGCCCCAGCATTTT
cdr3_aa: CASSSGGRPNQPQHF

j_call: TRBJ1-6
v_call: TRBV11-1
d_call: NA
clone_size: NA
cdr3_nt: TGTGCCAGCCGGGAGTTCAATAATTCACCCCTCCACTTT
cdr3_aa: CASREFNNSPLHF

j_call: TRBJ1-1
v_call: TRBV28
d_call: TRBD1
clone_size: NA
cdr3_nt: TGTGCCAGCAGTTCCGCCCGGGACAGGGGGAACACTGAAGCTTTCTTT
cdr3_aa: CASSSARDRGNTEAFF